Listed below are T cell receptor beta chains from one sample, sequenced in a study of blood T cell repertoires in COVID-19. Only in-frame clones appear in the TCRdb table, and some are missing; sequencing was by immunoSEQ multiplex PCR. Here the sample spans 150,000 to 200,000 clones, 84% being singletons. Sequencing was performed on peripheral blood. The receptors come from a man between 18 and 35 years old with active or convalescent COVID-19. Both conserved end residues are part of each CDR3.

j_gene: TRBJ1-2; v_gene: TRBV19; CDR3aa: CASSIEQGNYGYTF
j_gene: TRBJ2-6; v_gene: TRBV29-1; CDR3aa: CSVAGSGANVLTF
j_gene: TRBJ2-2; v_gene: TRBV4-3; CDR3aa: CASSQDRPNGLAENTGELFF
j_gene: TRBJ1-2; v_gene: TRBV28; CDR3aa: CGTGFPWRGYTF
j_gene: TRBJ2-2; v_gene: TRBV7-6; CDR3aa: CASRPLREVNTGELFF
j_gene: TRBJ2-1; v_gene: TRBV5-1; CDR3aa: CASSLAGTSGGRSYNEQFF
j_gene: TRBJ1-5; v_gene: TRBV7-8; CDR3aa: CASSLGQNQPQHF
j_gene: TRBJ2-1; v_gene: TRBV25-1; CDR3aa: CASSEYRNEQFF
j_gene: TRBJ2-1; v_gene: TRBV7-2; CDR3aa: CASSLEAGVYNEQFF
j_gene: TRBJ1-3; v_gene: TRBV19; CDR3aa: CASSRLFSGNTIYF
j_gene: TRBJ2-2; v_gene: TRBV6-2/TRBV6-3; CDR3aa: CASSYNRFSGANTGELFF
j_gene: TRBJ2-7; v_gene: TRBV5-1; CDR3aa: CASSLGTGTVSYEQYF
j_gene: TRBJ1-2; v_gene: TRBV29-1; CDR3aa: CSVEGTGGSGYTF
j_gene: TRBJ2-1; v_gene: TRBV4-2; CDR3aa: CASSQEVPGLAGDNEQFF
j_gene: TRBJ1-5; v_gene: TRBV15; CDR3aa: CATSSAFRDRVAIQPQHF
j_gene: TRBJ1-3; v_gene: TRBV11-2; CDR3aa: CASSLLVTGIFSGNTIYF
j_gene: TRBJ1-1; v_gene: TRBV27; CDR3aa: CASSFRGWATEAFF
j_gene: TRBJ2-1; v_gene: TRBV9; CDR3aa: CASSVVASGGRDHNEQFF
j_gene: TRBJ2-3; v_gene: TRBV15; CDR3aa: CATRERGGIDTQYF
j_gene: TRBJ2-2; v_gene: TRBV28; CDR3aa: CASAPTGGGYYTGELFF
j_gene: TRBJ2-2; v_gene: TRBV6-5; CDR3aa: CASSQGWGLGGELFF
j_gene: TRBJ1-5; v_gene: TRBV7-2; CDR3aa: CASSLGAGDGQPQHF
j_gene: TRBJ1-2; v_gene: TRBV27; CDR3aa: CASYRPGTGYGYTF
j_gene: TRBJ1-1; v_gene: TRBV28; CDR3aa: CASSTGGAVLNTEAFF
j_gene: TRBJ1-1; v_gene: TRBV11-2; CDR3aa: CASSPRTAKNTEAFF
j_gene: TRBJ2-2; v_gene: TRBV28; CDR3aa: CASTALAATGELFF
j_gene: TRBJ2-3; v_gene: TRBV6-5; CDR3aa: CASNWQGTDTQYF
j_gene: TRBJ1-2; v_gene: TRBV10-3; CDR3aa: CAIRGQGGGYTF
j_gene: TRBJ1-3; v_gene: TRBV28; CDR3aa: CASSSARGTSGNTIYF
j_gene: TRBJ1-3; v_gene: TRBV18; CDR3aa: CASSLGTTRSGNTIYF
j_gene: TRBJ1-4; v_gene: TRBV4-3; CDR3aa: CASSQEGGREKLFF
j_gene: TRBJ2-7; v_gene: TRBV10-3; CDR3aa: CAISGGQGASSYEQYF
j_gene: TRBJ2-3; v_gene: TRBV6-2/TRBV6-3; CDR3aa: CASSRAGEGSDTQYF
j_gene: TRBJ2-7; v_gene: TRBV28; CDR3aa: CASQPKGLTYEQYF
j_gene: TRBJ1-1; v_gene: TRBV6-5; CDR3aa: CASSPRRGNTEAFF
j_gene: TRBJ1-5; v_gene: TRBV28; CDR3aa: CASSFETYSNQPQHF
j_gene: TRBJ2-2; v_gene: TRBV7-6; CDR3aa: CASIPPEEANTGELFF
j_gene: TRBJ1-3; v_gene: TRBV5-5; CDR3aa: CASSLVSQGRFSTNTIYF
j_gene: TRBJ1-3; v_gene: TRBV6-5; CDR3aa: CASTRGGFIGNTIYF
j_gene: TRBJ2-1; v_gene: TRBV27; CDR3aa: CASSIQGYNEQFF
j_gene: TRBJ1-4; v_gene: TRBV28; CDR3aa: CASSSIGYRNEKLFF
j_gene: TRBJ2-7; v_gene: TRBV15; CDR3aa: CATSRAPGTAGHEQYF
j_gene: TRBJ1-2; v_gene: TRBV18; CDR3aa: CASSASREVVYGYTF
j_gene: TRBJ1-2; v_gene: TRBV12-3/TRBV12-4; CDR3aa: CASRGDNYGYTF
j_gene: TRBJ2-3; v_gene: TRBV9; CDR3aa: CASSERTGGGDTQYF
j_gene: TRBJ2-4; v_gene: TRBV19; CDR3aa: CASSIRLAQRLAKNIQYF
j_gene: TRBJ2-1; v_gene: TRBV24-1; CDR3aa: CATSDSQGALGYNEQFF
j_gene: TRBJ1-4; v_gene: TRBV19; CDR3aa: CASSINDRANEKLFF
j_gene: TRBJ2-7; v_gene: TRBV28; CDR3aa: CASTLVNSYEQYF
j_gene: TRBJ2-7; v_gene: TRBV5-4; CDR3aa: CASSLDRGHEQYF
j_gene: TRBJ2-7; v_gene: TRBV5-4; CDR3aa: CASSPRTSGGPYEQYF
j_gene: TRBJ2-7; v_gene: TRBV12-3/TRBV12-4; CDR3aa: CASSPPGLREQYF
j_gene: TRBJ1-4; v_gene: TRBV14; CDR3aa: CASSQTPRGRNEKLFF
j_gene: TRBJ2-2; v_gene: TRBV18; CDR3aa: CASSPRQDLNTGELFF
j_gene: TRBJ2-1; v_gene: TRBV10-3; CDR3aa: CAIAGGNNEQFF
j_gene: TRBJ2-2; v_gene: TRBV18; CDR3aa: CASSPPSSGALNTGELFF
j_gene: TRBJ1-1; v_gene: TRBV5-4; CDR3aa: CASSSSGKAFF
j_gene: TRBJ2-2; v_gene: TRBV5-4; CDR3aa: CASSLGGVNTGELFF